This T cell receptor beta chain was documented in a study of shared T cell receptors in the human thymus (dated by TCRdb to the early 2020s). At the level of the whole study: The study investigated the way shared, self-reactive T-cell receptor alpha chains are produced in the human thymus.

The receptor library was made with the immunoSEQ multiplex PCR assay. Entries here come from immuneACCESS through TCRdb and include only in-frame sequences with V and J called. Some clones fail to appear in such tables; in the studies checked, an unresolved V gene covers under half of the shortfall, and the cause of the remainder is unknown. Counted in this sample were 500,000 to 550,000 clones; around 82% of them appeared once. Approximately 0.013% of the sample is held by the ten biggest clonotypes. This clone was recorded only once. It lacks a known antigen. No much larger clone is present one base from it, and per-base qualities are unavailable. The germline V and J ends show losses of 5 bases and 3 bases respectively, and no gene match explains 5 bases of the junction. The CDR3 sequence holds 14 residues, the cysteine and phenylalanine included. The DNA shown is the 42-base CDR3, in frame from base 1. The germline V gene (reference sequence) supplies CDR1 MNHEY and CDR2 SMNVEV.

These data were also reused for a study on human thymus T cells. Per the second study: The donors were immunologically healthy infants in Finland who had open corrective cardiac surgery for congenital heart defects. Thymus tissue was collected as surgical resects that were removed during corrective cardiac surgery. V and J gene segment usage appeared biased in both thymic and peripheral blood repertoires. According to the related research, thymic TCR repertoires were highly overlapping among unrelated individuals. TCR alpha and beta repertoires from seven to nine infant thymus samples and a few related peripheral blood samples were characterized in the study. The infant donors were roughly 7 to 244 days old, and the cohort included about 6 males and a couple of females. Thymocytes were freed from the tissue by mechanical means and kept at -70 degrees C as pellets of 10-30 million cells. A QIAsymphony instrument was used to extract genomic DNA from the frozen cell pellets. TCRB and TCRAD loci were amplified from a standardized quantity of quality-controlled genomic DNA using the immunoSEQ multiplex PCR assay. The V(D)J region was spanned by amplicons of a length sufficient to cover the CDR3 and to identify V and J genes. The commercial immunoSEQ service was used to sequence amplicons on an Illumina platform. Primer bias and sequencing errors were corrected as previously described, and TCRAD and TCRB definitions were based on the IMGT database. Repertoires were analysed with immunoSEQ Analyzer 3.0 and VDJTools, covering basic statistics, V/J segment usage, diversity estimates, rarefaction and pairwise overlap. To estimate diversity, the Chao1, ChaoE, Efron-Thisted, Shannon and inverse Simpson indices were applied, and diversity was also estimated on datasets down-sampled to the smallest sample. Repertoire overlap was determined by strict matching of CDR3 nucleotide sequence, V gene and J gene, and Jaccard-based multidimensional scaling clustering was applied. On average, roughly 890,000 unique TCRB clonotypes were obtained from thymus samples, compared with about 84,000 from blood samples.

The chain uses TRBV27 and TRBJ1-1, and TRBD1 aligns with 8 junction nucleotides. The sample was thymocytes. The clonotype comes from a boy less than two years old with a congenital heart defect. Donor details come from another sample of the same person, matched by shared clones. The CDR3 region reads CASSLGQGYTEAFF. The DNA reads as follows: TGTGCCAGCAGTCTCGGACAGGGCTACACTGAAGCTTTCTTT.